This T cell receptor beta chain was retrieved from a study of Ad26.COV2.S vaccination and SARS-CoV-2 variants (dated by TCRdb to about 2021). Study-level background: Vaccine-arm donors were drawn from COV1001, a multicentre, randomized, double-blind, placebo-controlled phase I-IIa trial of Ad26.COV2.S in healthy adults. Ad26.COV2.S was administered intramuscularly at a dose of 5x10^10 or 1x10^11 viral particles, either as one shot or as two shots given 56 days apart. TCRbeta repertoire sequencing served as the tool for gauging how specific and how broad the SARS-CoV-2-reactive T cell receptors were following Ad26.COV2.S vaccination. A total of roughly 30 samples were included in the TCR-sequenced set, comprising 19 Ad26.COV2.S vaccine recipients, 5 placebo recipients and 8 SARS-CoV-2 convalescent individuals. Trial participants were randomized into five groups of five, in which low-dose or high-dose Ad26.COV2.S was given once or twice, or placebo was given on both occasions. Blinding of investigators to trial group allocation was maintained during experiments and outcome assessment. The investigation overall reported the following: Substantial breadth of spike-specific CD8+ and CD4+ T cell responses was reported after vaccination. The authors noted that the TCR breadth and depth analyses may have underestimated total T cell responses. The study was not powered to compare responses between vaccine doses or regimens. Ad26.COV2.S recipients had higher spike-specific TCR breadth than placebo recipients (P = 0.0014). Comparable non-spike TCR breadth was observed between vaccine and placebo recipients, consistent with only spike being contained in the vaccine.

According to the germline V gene, CDR1 reads SGHTA and CDR2 reads FQGNSA. The CDR3 runs 15 amino acids, cysteine and phenylalanine included. The kept DNA is CDR3 alone, 45 bases in frame from the first base. V and J are truncated by 5 bases and 4 bases respectively, leaving an intervening sequence of 12 bases. The treatment or condition tag for this specimen amounts to: 15 to 20 received Ad26.COV2.S at low or high dose, single or two shots; about five received placebo; per-sample allocation not given. Repertoires of vaccine and placebo recipients were sequenced from samples taken on day 63 after the first injection. Cohort 1b enrolled roughly 25 adults aged 18-55 years at a single site in Boston, USA, between 29 July and 7 August 2020. Ad26.COV2.S was a replication-incompetent adenovirus type 26 vector that expressed a prefusion-stabilized SARS-CoV-2 spike protein derived from the original Wuhan strain.

In the case of this clone: Its antigen is still unknown. The record has no base qualities; no much larger clone is one base away.

TCRbeta CDR3 regions were sequenced with the immunoSEQ Assay. After extraction, genomic DNA underwent amplification by bias-controlled multiplex PCR, followed by high-throughput sequencing. On the authors' methods: To quantify the absolute abundance of every unique TCRbeta CDR3 region, sequences were collapsed and filtered. Usable DNA was measured by amplifying reference genes present in all nucleated cells, and TCRbeta template counts were normalized to that usable DNA to estimate T cell fraction. Repertoire TCRs were annotated as SARS-CoV-2-specific when V gene, CDR3 amino acid sequence and J gene were exactly matched to a known reactive TCR set. MIRA supplied the reference SARS-CoV-2 TCR set, which was filtered for enrichment in COVID-19-positive ImmuneCODE repertoires so that public or cross-reactive TCRs were removed. Based on the MIRA antigens, annotated TCRs were further analysed at the level of specific ORF or position within ORF. Depth was the summed frequency of annotated unique rearrangements, while breadth was defined as annotated unique rearrangements over total unique productive rearrangements. Two-sided Wilcoxon rank-sum tests were applied when comparing TCR breadth between groups. TCRdb took this table from immuneACCESS and kept in-frame rearrangements with V and J called. Such tables lack part of the clones; where checked against another copy, unresolved V genes explain under half of the gap, and the rest is unexplained. V and J calls and clone size come straight from that table; D and trimming were deduced from the DNA. The sample records roughly 380,000 clones, around 87% of which are singletons. The leading ten clones occupy around 3.7% of the sample.

The receptor was derived from a person between 18 and 59 years old who received the Ad26.COV2.S COVID-19 vaccine or a placebo. The sample here was peripheral blood, taken in a trial of Ad26.COV2.S vaccine versus placebo. The sequence joins TRBV7-2 to TRBJ2-6; TRBD1 is possibly the D segment (5 matching bases). CDR3 loop: CASSPRVSGANVLTF. The DNA sequence is given as TGTGCCAGCAGCCCCAGGGTGTCCGGGGCCAACGTCCTGACTTTC.